This T cell receptor (beta chain) was profiled in a study of shared clonotypes between healthy human individuals. Data came from immunoSEQ multiplex PCR; TCRdb stores just in-frame clones and leaves some out. The sample carries around 2,000,000 clones, about 95% recorded once. It was CD45RO-negative cells, positively selected for CCR7, that made up naive CD8 cells, with terminally differentiated effector memory CD45RA+ cells excluded. CDR1 and CDR2 from the germline V gene are GTSNPN and SVGIG (reference sequence). V shed 5 bases and J 6 bases; nucleotides not matched to a gene: 3. The CDR3 runs 13 residues.

What was sequenced was naive CD8+ T cells sorted from blood. The chain employs TRBV30 and TRBJ1-6, with TRBD1 matching 8 bases. The origin of this receptor is a man aged 18 to 30 in good health. DNA for the CDR3: TGTGCCTGGCATACAGGGGGTAATTCACCCCTCCACTTT. Residues: CAWHTGGNSPLHF. The whole variable domain, filled in from reference TRBV30 and TRBJ1-6, reads SQTIHQWPATLVQPVGSPLSLECTVEGTSNPNLYWYRQAAGRGLQLLFYSVGIGQISSEVPQNLSASRPQDRQFILSSKKLLLSDSGFYLCAWHTGGNSPLHFGNGTRLTVT.